The source of this T cell receptor beta chain is a study of cytomegalovirus exposure and HLA in healthy donors. Study summary: Early released data had about 85 million unique TCRs, all coming from HLA-typed donors.

V gave up 4 bases and J gave up 3 bases, with 4 bases separating them. CDR3 length: 11 residues. The germline gives CDR1 SGHNT, CDR2 YYREEE (reference sequence). Study outcomes and limitations: Among the most significant clusters, several appeared linked to common viral pathogens in a later analysis. Association of fewer than 20,000 TCR beta sequences with HLA alleles was found at 0.05 false discovery rate in a later analysis. Listed as cytomegalovirus-associated were about 160 TCR beta chains.

The PCR made use of 60 Vbeta and 13 Jbeta primers. Here immunoSEQ multiplex PCR was the method, and the copy in TCRdb shows in-frame clones only, minus some. Here the sample spans 100,000 to 120,000 clones, roughly 79% being singletons. As concerns this clone: Antigen specificity is unknown.

Material for sequencing was PBMCs. The chain couples TRBV5-4 to TRBJ1-2; D remains unclear. The clonotype originates from a male donor in good health and CMV-seronegative. The CDR3 loop reads CASSLDYGYTF. The CDR3 coding sequence is TGTGCCAGCAGCCTCGACTATGGCTACACCTTC.